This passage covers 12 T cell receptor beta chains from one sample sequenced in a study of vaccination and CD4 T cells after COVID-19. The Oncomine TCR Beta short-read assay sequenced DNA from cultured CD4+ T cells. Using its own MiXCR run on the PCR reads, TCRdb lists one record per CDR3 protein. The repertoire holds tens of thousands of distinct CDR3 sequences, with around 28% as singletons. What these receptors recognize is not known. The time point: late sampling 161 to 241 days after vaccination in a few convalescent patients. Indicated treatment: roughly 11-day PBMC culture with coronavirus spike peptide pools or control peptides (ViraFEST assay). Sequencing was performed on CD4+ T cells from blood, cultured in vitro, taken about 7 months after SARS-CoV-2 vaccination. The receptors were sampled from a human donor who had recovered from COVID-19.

CDR3 nucleotides: TGTGCCAGCAGAGTAATTCAGGGGTATGGCTACACCTTC. Protein sequence: CASRVIQGYGYTF. The V and J genes are TRBV2 and TRBJ1-2; the D gene is possibly TRBD1 (6 bases). The germline V gene has CDR1 SNHLY and CDR2 FYNNEI. With 6 bases removed from V and 5 bases from J, the gap between germline ends came to 13 bases. The CDR3 sequence is 13 residues long.

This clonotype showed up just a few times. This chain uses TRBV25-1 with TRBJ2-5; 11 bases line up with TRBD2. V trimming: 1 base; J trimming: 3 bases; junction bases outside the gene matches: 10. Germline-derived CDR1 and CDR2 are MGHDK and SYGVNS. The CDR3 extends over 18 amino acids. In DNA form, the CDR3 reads TGTGCCAGCAGTGAATGGGGAGCTAGCGGGAGGTCTGAAGAGACCCAGTACTTC. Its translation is CASSEWGASGRSEETQYF.

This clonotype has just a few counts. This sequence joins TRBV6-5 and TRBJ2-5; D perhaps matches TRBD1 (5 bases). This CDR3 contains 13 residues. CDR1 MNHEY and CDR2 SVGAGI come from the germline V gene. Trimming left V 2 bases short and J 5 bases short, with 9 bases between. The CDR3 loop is CASSYGRVETQYF. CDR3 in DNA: TGTGCCAGCAGTTACGGCAGGGTGGAGACCCAGTACTTC.

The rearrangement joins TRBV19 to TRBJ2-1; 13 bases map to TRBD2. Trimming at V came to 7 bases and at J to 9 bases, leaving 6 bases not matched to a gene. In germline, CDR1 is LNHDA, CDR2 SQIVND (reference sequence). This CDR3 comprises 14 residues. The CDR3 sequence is CASIGLAGDVEQFF. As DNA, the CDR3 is TGTGCCAGTATCGGACTAGCGGGAGACGTTGAGCAGTTCTTC.

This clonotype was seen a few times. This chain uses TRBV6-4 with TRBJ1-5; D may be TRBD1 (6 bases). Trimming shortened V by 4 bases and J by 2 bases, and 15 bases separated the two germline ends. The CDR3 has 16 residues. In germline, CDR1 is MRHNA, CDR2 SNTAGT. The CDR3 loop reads CASSGPRGGGNQPQHF. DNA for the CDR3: TGTGCCAGCAGTGGCCCCAGGGGAGGCGGCAATCAGCCCCAGCATTTT.

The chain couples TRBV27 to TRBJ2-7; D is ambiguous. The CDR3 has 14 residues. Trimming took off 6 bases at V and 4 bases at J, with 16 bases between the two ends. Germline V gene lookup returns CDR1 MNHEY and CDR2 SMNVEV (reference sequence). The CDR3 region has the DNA TGTGCCAGCAGCCCGGGCTTCCTAGTGTACGAGCAGTACTTC. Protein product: CASSPGFLVYEQYF.

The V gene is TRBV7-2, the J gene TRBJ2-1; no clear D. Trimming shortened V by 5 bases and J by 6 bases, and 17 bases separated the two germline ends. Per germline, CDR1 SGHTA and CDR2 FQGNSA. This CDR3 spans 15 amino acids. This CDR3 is CASSPETGRFNEQFF. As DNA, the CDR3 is TGTGCCAGCAGCCCGGAAACCGGGCGGTTCAATGAGCAGTTCTTC. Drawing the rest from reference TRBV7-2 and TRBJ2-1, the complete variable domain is GAGVSQSPSNKVTEKGKDVELRCDPISGHTALYWYRQSLGQGLEFLIYFQGNSAPDKSGLPSDRFSAERTGGSVSTLTIQRTQQEDSAVYLCASSPETGRFNEQFFGPGTRLTVL.

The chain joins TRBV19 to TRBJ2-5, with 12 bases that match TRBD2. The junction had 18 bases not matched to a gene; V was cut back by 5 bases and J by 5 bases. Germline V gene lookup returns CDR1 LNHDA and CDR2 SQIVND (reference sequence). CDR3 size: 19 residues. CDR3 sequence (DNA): TGTGCCAGTAGTCCAGGCCTACTAGCGGGAGGACGACGTAGGGAGACCCAGTACTTC. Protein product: CASSPGLLAGGRRRETQYF.

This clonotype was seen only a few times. The CDR3 DNA follows: TGTGCCAGCTCACCAGGAGCGGCTGCCTACTACGAGCAGTACTTC. Translating gives CASSPGAAAYYEQYF. V usage is TRBV18 and J usage is TRBJ2-7; TRBD2 is a possible D gene (5 bases). The CDR3 spans 15 residues. The V end lost 2 bases, the J end lost 3 bases, and 14 bases lay between the germline ends. CDR1 is KGHSH and CDR2 is LQKENI in the germline V gene.

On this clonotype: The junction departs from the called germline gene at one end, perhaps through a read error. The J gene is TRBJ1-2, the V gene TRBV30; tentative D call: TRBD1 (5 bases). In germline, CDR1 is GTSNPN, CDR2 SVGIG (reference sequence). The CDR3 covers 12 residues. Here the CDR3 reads CAWTYAAGWCNF. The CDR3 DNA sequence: TGTGCCTGGACCTACGCGGCAGGGTGGTGTAACTTC.

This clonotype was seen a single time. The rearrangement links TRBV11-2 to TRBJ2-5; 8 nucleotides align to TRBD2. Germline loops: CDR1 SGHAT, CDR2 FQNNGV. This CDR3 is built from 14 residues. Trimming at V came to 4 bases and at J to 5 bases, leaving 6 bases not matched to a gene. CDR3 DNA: TGTGCCAGCAGCTACCAGCGGGAGCGCGAGACCCAGTACTTC. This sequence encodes CASSYQRERETQYF. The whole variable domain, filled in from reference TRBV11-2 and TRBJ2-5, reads EAGVAQSPRYKIIEKRQSVAFWCNPISGHATLYWYQQILGQGPKLLIQFQNNGVVDDSQLPKDRFSAERLKGVDSTLKIQPAKLEDSAVYLCASSYQRERETQYFGPGTRLLVL.

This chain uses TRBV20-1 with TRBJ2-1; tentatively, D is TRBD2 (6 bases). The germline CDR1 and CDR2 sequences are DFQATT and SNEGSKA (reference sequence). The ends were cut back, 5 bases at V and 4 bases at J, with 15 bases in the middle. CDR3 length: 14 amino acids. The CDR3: CSARPAGLYNEQFF. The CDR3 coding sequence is TGCAGTGCTCGACCCGCGGGACTGTACAATGAGCAGTTCTTC.